The 3 T cell receptor beta chains reported below all come from one sample, sequenced in a study of shared clonotypes between healthy human individuals. The assay was immunoSEQ multiplex PCR, and TCRdb's table has in-frame clones only and misses some. Of 2 million to 2.5 million clones in the sample, more than 85% are singletons; the top ten hold 0.39%. Sequenced input: naive CD4+ T cells from PBMCs. Subset noted: CD45RA+ positively selected. Every receptor here comes from a man aged 18 to 30 in good health. Some clones in this sample may be carry-over from other donors' samples.

The CDR3 sequence is CASRPTGTSGIVEQYF. The CDR3 coding sequence is TGTGCCAGTAGACCAACCGGGACTAGCGGGATTGTCGAGCAGTACTTC. The chain joins TRBV19 to TRBJ2-7; TRBD2 matches 13 bases. The CDR3 is 16 residues long. Germline trimming cut 6 bases from V and 6 bases from J; bases unmatched to any gene: 11. In germline, CDR1 is LNHDA, CDR2 SQIVND (reference sequence).

There are a few counts of this clone. The CDR3 bases are TGTGCCTGGAGTGTACGAACAGGGTCTGGCTACACCTTC. Translating it yields CAWSVRTGSGYTF. The genes are TRBV30 and TRBJ1-2, with D possibly matching TRBD1 (6 bases). V was pared by 0 bases and J by 7 bases, with 12 bases between. The length of the CDR3 is 13 residues. Germline assignment: CDR1 GTSNPN and CDR2 SVGIG (reference sequence). Using reference TRBV30 and TRBJ1-2 for the parts outside the CDR3, the full variable domain is SQTIHQWPATLVQPVGSPLSLECTVEGTSNPNLYWYRQAAGRGLQLLFYSVGIGQISSEVPQNLSASRPQDRQFILSSKKLLLSDSGFYLCAWSVRTGSGYTFGSGTRLTVV.

The count of this clone is one. The chain links TRBV9 to TRBJ1-6, with 9 bases matching TRBD1. CDR1 SGDLS and CDR2 YYNGEE come from the germline V gene. CDR3 length equals 17 residues. J lost 1 base, V lost 2 bases, and 4 bases had no gene match. The CDR3 region is CASSVGTGRSYNSPLHF. In DNA, the CDR3 is TGTGCCAGCAGCGTCGGGACAGGGAGATCCTATAATTCACCCCTCCACTTT.